The 30 T cell receptor beta chains presented below share a single source sample, sequenced in a study of cytomegalovirus exposure and HLA in healthy donors. The PCR had 60 Vbeta and 13 Jbeta primers. Repertoires were generated with immunoSEQ multiplex PCR, while TCRdb's copy carries only in-frame clones and drops some. This repertoire includes over 110,000 clones. The sequencing input was PBMCs. The receptors stem from a male donor in good health and CMV-seronegative.

The rearrangement joins TRBV18 to TRBJ1-1; D might be TRBD1 (6 bases). The CDR3 covers 13 residues. V gave up 8 bases and J gave up 0 bases, with 10 bases separating them. Germline values: CDR1 KGHSH, CDR2 LQKENI. The CDR3 reads CASERGMNTEAFF. The CDR3, as DNA: TGTGCCAGCGAAAGGGGGATGAACACTGAAGCTTTCTTT.

V gene TRBV6-1 combines with J gene TRBJ2-1, with a tentative D call TRBD1 (6 bases). Trimming took 1 base from V and 2 from J, leaving 6 bases between them. Germline V gene data show CDR1 as MNHNS and CDR2 as SASEGT. The CDR3 extends over 14 amino acids. The chain's CDR3 is CASSEEGAYNEQFF. The DNA of the CDR3 is TGTGCCAGCAGTGAAGAGGGGGCCTACAATGAGCAGTTCTTC.

The chain joins TRBV5-1 to TRBJ2-1; 12 bases map to TRBD2. Germline-derived CDR1 and CDR2 are SGHRS and YFSETQ. The CDR3 covers 17 residues. V trimming: 4 bases; J trimming: 0 bases; junction bases outside the gene matches: 5. CDR3 nucleotide sequence: TGCGCCAGCAGCGCCACTAGCGGGGGGAGCTCCTACAATGAGCAGTTCTTC. The encoded protein is CASSATSGGSSYNEQFF.

The rearrangement uses TRBV7-3 and TRBJ2-7; D is perhaps TRBD1 (5 bases). In germline, CDR1 is SGHTA, CDR2 FQGTGA. Trimming stripped 1 base from V and 5 bases from J, with 15 bases between. The CDR3 covers 15 residues. The CDR3 DNA is TGTGCCAGCAGCTTAAAGGGGCGAAGTCGGGACGAGCAGTACTTC. It translates to CASSLKGRSRDEQYF.

As for this clone: One end of the junction fails to match germline, which may point to a read error. The rearrangement links TRBV30 to TRBJ2-3; 10 positions match TRBD1. The CDR3 has 15 amino acids. Germline V gives CDR1 GTSNPN, CDR2 SVGIG (reference sequence). The chain's CDR3 is CAGRGDRGGTDKQYF. The CDR3 nucleotides read TGTGCCGGGAGGGGGGACAGGGGAGGCACAGATAAGCAGTATTTT.

The genes are TRBV4-2 and TRBJ1-6, with 7 bases that match TRBD1. The germline gives CDR1 LGHNA, CDR2 YNFKEQ. V gave up 5 bases and J gave up 8 bases; unmatched junction bases: 3. CDR3 size: 13 residues. For the CDR3, the DNA is TGTGCCAGCAGCGGGGACAGAGATTCACCCCTCCACTTT. Translation: CASSGDRDSPLHF.

The V gene is TRBV29-1, the J gene TRBJ2-1; TRBD2 aligns across 11 bases. The CDR3 runs to 16 residues. Germline assignment: CDR1 SQVTM and CDR2 ANQGSEA. The ends lost 1 base at V and 4 bases at J; junction bases unmatched: 6. The CDR3 region has the DNA TGCAGCGTTGAAGGGTTTAGCGGGGGGGTGTACAATGAGCAGTTCTTC. The encoded protein is CSVEGFSGGVYNEQFF.

The chain couples TRBV5-1 to TRBJ2-1; 8 positions match TRBD1. The V and J ends lost 4 bases and 7 bases, in that order; junction bases with no gene match: 13. This CDR3 contains 16 residues. Germline loops: CDR1 SGHRS, CDR2 YFSETQ. The CDR3 sequence: CASSPRTGPGGNEQFF. CDR3 in DNA: TGCGCCAGCAGCCCGCGGACAGGGCCAGGGGGAAATGAGCAGTTCTTC.

The chain carries TRBV6-5 and TRBJ1-1, with TRBD1 matching over 9 bases. There are 12 residues in the CDR3. The junction had 3 bases not matched to a gene; V was cut back by 10 bases and J by 3 bases. CDR1 is MNHEY, CDR2 SVGAGI, per germline. Written as DNA, the CDR3 is TGTGCCACCCGGACAGGGGACACTGAAGCTTTCTTT. This gives the protein CATRTGDTEAFF.

The V call is TRBV6-5, the J call TRBJ2-3; TRBD1 matches 7 bases. This CDR3 has 15 residues. The J segment lost 4 bases and the V segment lost 8 bases, leaving 12 bases of the junction unmatched. In germline, CDR1 is MNHEY, CDR2 SVGAGI. The CDR3 nucleotides are TGTGCCAGCGCGACAGGGAGTCGACGTGCAGATACGCAGTATTTT. It specifies CASATGSRRADTQYF.

The chain employs TRBV9 and TRBJ2-7; weak D call: TRBD1 (6 bases). Germline-derived CDR1 and CDR2 are SGDLS and YYNGEE. Deletions cut 0 bases from V and 2 bases from J, with 15 bases between. The CDR3 covers 16 residues. CDR3 coding DNA: TGTGCCAGCAGCGTAGGGAGGTGGGACATTGCCTACGAGCAGTACTTC. Translation: CASSVGRWDIAYEQYF.

V usage is TRBV25-1 and J usage is TRBJ1-2, with 8 bases lining up with TRBD1. J was trimmed by 2 bases and V by 1 base; bases with no gene match: 3. This CDR3 contains 15 residues. Germline loops: CDR1 MGHDK, CDR2 SYGVNS. CDR3 residues: CASSELDRENYGYTF. The CDR3 nucleotides are TGTGCCAGCAGTGAATTGGACAGGGAGAACTATGGCTACACCTTC.

The rearrangement joins TRBV30 to TRBJ2-3; 9 positions agree with TRBD1. CDR1 GTSNPN and CDR2 SVGIG come from the germline V gene (reference sequence). CDR3 length: 15 residues. After removal of 2 bases from V and 3 bases from J, the junction contained 6 bases not matched to a gene. In DNA form, the CDR3 reads TGTGCCTGGAGTTGGGGACAGGGTTATACAGATACGCAGTATTTT. Translation gives CAWSWGQGYTDTQYF.

The chain carries TRBV9 and TRBJ2-5, with a possible D match to TRBD2 (5 bases). The J call is doubtful: the DNA matches TRBJ2-7 better. This CDR3 contains 15 residues. CDR1 SGDLS and CDR2 YYNGEE come from the germline V gene. The CDR3 here is CASSVDGSLGYEQYF. Written as DNA, the CDR3 is TGTGCCAGCAGCGTAGATGGGAGCCTCGGCTACGAGCAGTACTTC.

The V call is TRBV9, the J call TRBJ1-2; 8 positions agree with TRBD1. Germline CDR1 SGDLS, CDR2 YYNGEE. The trim removed 2 bases at V and 5 bases at J, leaving 11 bases unmatched. This CDR3 is built from 16 residues. The CDR3 nucleotides read TGTGCCAGCAGCGTCAATCCGACAGGGGATCCTTATGGCTACACCTTC. Translating gives CASSVNPTGDPYGYTF.

CDR3 sequence: CASSDSPEDSPYNEQFF. Written as DNA, the CDR3 is TGTGCCAGCAGTGACTCGCCGGAGGACAGTCCCTACAATGAGCAGTTCTTC. The chain recombines TRBV6-4 with TRBJ2-1, with D possibly TRBD1 on 6 matching bases. Trimming stripped 0 bases from V and 2 bases from J, with 14 bases between. CDR1 is MRHNA, CDR2 SNTAGT, per germline. CDR3 size: 17 residues.

The chain links TRBV5-1 to TRBJ2-7; D might be TRBD2 (6 bases). Germline V gene data show CDR1 as SGHRS and CDR2 as YFSETQ. V gave up 2 bases and J gave up 2 bases, with 11 bases separating them. The CDR3 length is 14 residues. For the CDR3, the DNA is TGCGCCAGCAGCTTACGGGGGAACCCCTACGAGCAGTACTTC. Encoded protein: CASSLRGNPYEQYF.

The chain recombines TRBV19 with TRBJ2-7, with 7 bases matching TRBD1. The CDR3 contains 17 residues. V lost 3 bases to trimming and J lost 0 bases; unmatched junction nucleotides: 11. CDR1 is LNHDA, CDR2 SQIVND, per germline (reference sequence). The CDR3 loop is CASSIGEGGTASYEQYF. The CDR3 DNA follows: TGTGCCAGTAGTATTGGTGAGGGTGGGACAGCCTCCTACGAGCAGTACTTC.

V gene TRBV30 combines with J gene TRBJ2-5, with 7 positions matching TRBD1. V shed 3 bases and J 7 bases; nucleotides not matched to a gene: 2. Germline values: CDR1 GTSNPN, CDR2 SVGIG (reference sequence). The length of the CDR3 is 11 residues. CDR3 sequence reads: CAWSAGGTQYF. The CDR3 DNA reads TGTGCCTGGAGCGCAGGGGGGACCCAGTACTTC.

The chain uses TRBV5-1 and TRBJ2-7; D possibly corresponds to TRBD2 (5 bases). CDR1 is SGHRS, CDR2 YFSETQ, per germline. V was shortened by 0 bases and J by 4 bases, with 14 bases between the two germline ends. There are 15 residues in the CDR3. The CDR3 sequence: CASSLGPGFEYEQYF. The CDR3 coding sequence is TGCGCCAGCAGCTTGGGCCCGGGGTTCGAGTACGAGCAGTACTTC.

Concerning this clone: The sample holds other DNA sequences that translate to the same CDR3. V gene TRBV5-1 combines with J gene TRBJ1-2; D ambiguous. The CDR3 consists of 12 residues. Germline V CDR1 and CDR2: SGHRS, YFSETQ. Trimming left V 0 bases short and J 4 bases short, with 4 bases between. In DNA form, the CDR3 reads TGCGCCAGCAGCTTGGACAGCTATGGCTACACCTTC. Translation gives CASSLDSYGYTF.

The chain couples TRBV4-3 to TRBJ1-2; 12 nucleotides agree with TRBD1. CDR1 is LGHNA, CDR2 YSLEER, per germline. V was clipped by 0 bases and J by 7 bases; unmatched bases: 6. The CDR3 spans 16 residues. DNA for the CDR3: TGCGCCAGCAGCCAAGATAAGGGGACAGGGGGCAGTGGCTACACCTTC. As protein: CASSQDKGTGGSGYTF.

CDR3 protein: CATSYPSTGLNEKLFF. CDR3 nucleotide sequence: TGTGCCACCAGCTATCCTTCGACAGGGTTAAATGAAAAACTGTTTTTT. The J gene is TRBJ1-4, the V gene TRBV15, with 7 positions matching TRBD1. Germline CDR1 reads LNHNV; CDR2 reads YYDKDF (reference sequence). Trimming took 5 bases from V and 5 from J; bases not matched to a gene: 11. CDR3 length equals 16 residues.

In regard to this clone: The same CDR3 is also encoded by other DNA sequences in this sample. The chain is built from TRBV7-9 and TRBJ2-1, with 7 bases identical to TRBD1. The germline gives CDR1 SEHNR, CDR2 FQNEAQ (reference sequence). The trim removed 3 bases at V and 4 bases at J, leaving 0 bases unmatched. The CDR3 sequence is 13 residues long. CDR3: CASSLGQYNEQFF. DNA for the CDR3: TGTGCCAGCAGCTTGGGACAGTACAATGAGCAGTTCTTC.

The chain uses TRBV7-9 and TRBJ1-3; possible D gene TRBD1, 5 bases. The length of the CDR3 is 14 residues. V was pared by 1 base and J by 8 bases, with 12 bases between. Germline V lookup: CDR1 SEHNR, CDR2 FQNEAQ (reference sequence). DNA of the CDR3: TGTGCCAGCAGCTTAGAGGCAGGGCAAGACACCATATATTTT. It codes for CASSLEAGQDTIYF. Using reference TRBV7-9 and TRBJ1-3 for the parts outside the CDR3, the full variable domain is DTGVSQNPRHKITKRGQNVTFRCDPISEHNRLYWYRQTLGQGPEFLTYFQNEAQLEKSRLLSDRFSAERPKGSFSTLEIQRTEQGDSAMYLCASSLEAGQDTIYFGEGSWLTVV.

V usage is TRBV7-2 and J usage is TRBJ1-1, with D uncertain. Germline CDR1 and CDR2: SGHTA and FQGNSA. V gave up 7 bases and J gave up 5 bases, with 17 bases separating them. The CDR3 sequence is 14 residues long. In DNA form, the CDR3 reads TGTGCCAGCACCTTTCAATTGGGCGGGACTGAAGCTTTCTTT. It specifies CASTFQLGGTEAFF.

The chain has TRBV19 and TRBJ2-2, with a weak D call TRBD2 (5 bases). Trimming removed 3 bases at V and 2 bases at J, with 7 bases between. The CDR3 has 14 residues. The germline CDR1 and CDR2 sequences are LNHDA and SQIVND (reference sequence). The CDR3 region has the DNA TGTGCCAGTAGTATCGAGGGAAACACCGGGGAGCTGTTTTTT. Its protein is CASSIEGNTGELFF.

In regard to this clone: Other DNA sequences in this sample translate to the same CDR3. V is TRBV6-5 and J is TRBJ1-1, with TRBD1 identical over 8 bases. The CDR3 consists of 13 residues. The junction had 2 bases not matched to a gene; V was cut back by 5 bases and J by 3 bases. Germline CDR1 is MNHEY and CDR2 is SVGAGI. CDR3 bases: TGTGCCAGCAGTCTACAGGGGGACACTGAAGCTTTCTTT. This codes for CASSLQGDTEAFF.

This chain joins TRBV4-2 and TRBJ2-6; no clear D. The CDR3 loop spans 16 amino acids. CDR1 and CDR2 from the germline V gene are LGHNA and YNFKEQ. V was pared by 1 base and J by 0 bases, with 7 bases between. This chain's CDR3 is CASSQVRGSGANVLTF. In nucleotides, the CDR3 is TGTGCCAGCAGCCAAGTTAGAGGCTCTGGGGCCAACGTCCTGACTTTC.

The chain carries TRBV9 and TRBJ1-4, with 8 bases lining up with TRBD1. V dropped 6 bases and J dropped 4; count of bases not matched to a gene: 5. The CDR3 totals 14 residues. Germline V CDR1 and CDR2: SGDLS, YYNGEE. As DNA, the CDR3 is TGTGCCAGCAACTCAGGACAGGGTAATGAAAAACTGTTTTTT. Translation gives CASNSGQGNEKLFF.